These 10 T cell receptor beta chains came from one sample sequenced in a study of shared clonotypes between healthy human individuals. Data came from immunoSEQ multiplex PCR; TCRdb stores just in-frame clones and leaves some out. The data show about half a million clones, 70% to 80% seen once. The sample was PBMCs. The source is a woman in her 40s in good health. Some clones in this sample may be carry-over from other donors' samples.

For this clone: A far bigger clonotype differs at one base, so this is likely a read error. The chain has TRBV5-6 and TRBJ2-3, with D tentatively TRBD2 (6 bases). The V gene lost 4 bases and the J gene lost 1 base, with 7 bases spanning the gap. This CDR3 region has 13 residues. CDR1 is SGHDT, CDR2 YYEEEE, per germline. The CDR3 protein is CASSPGGTDTQYF. Here the CDR3 DNA reads TGTGCCAGCAGCCCGGGGGGCACAGATACGCAGTATTTT.

The chain recombines TRBV28 with TRBJ1-5; D unresolved. The length of the CDR3 is 13 residues. V was cut by 5 bases and J by 7 bases, with 12 bases left in between. Per germline, CDR1 MDHEN and CDR2 SYDVKM. Written as DNA, the CDR3 is TGTGCCAGCAGTAGGGAACCAACCCAGCCCCAGCATTTT. This translates into CASSREPTQPQHF.

The genes are TRBV9 and TRBJ2-2; 8 bases map to TRBD2. Germline V gives CDR1 SGDLS, CDR2 YYNGEE. V lost 1 base and J lost 5; bases outside the gene matches: 4. The CDR3 extends over 15 amino acids. CDR3 protein: CASSVTGLGTGELFF. DNA for the CDR3: TGTGCCAGCAGCGTAACGGGACTAGGGACCGGGGAGCTGTTTTTT.

J is TRBJ2-3 and V is TRBV27, with a tentative D call TRBD1 (5 bases). Germline values: CDR1 MNHEY, CDR2 SMNVEV (reference sequence). The CDR3 consists of 14 residues. V dropped 1 base and J dropped 9 bases, with 14 bases sitting between them. CDR3 coding DNA: TGTGCCAGCAGTTTATATACCTACCAGGGCACGCAGTATTTT. This encodes CASSLYTYQGTQYF.

Comment on this clone: A read error may account for a junction end that differs from germline. The V and J genes are TRBV7-7 and TRBJ2-1; 9 bases agree with TRBD2. CDR3 length equals 15 residues. Germline lookup yields CDR1 SSHAT and CDR2 FNYEAQ (reference sequence). The CDR3, as DNA: TGTGCTAGCAGCTTAGCGGGGGTATCCTACAATGAGCAGTTCTTC. Its protein product is CASSLAGVSYNEQFF.

V usage is TRBV25-1 and J usage is TRBJ1-5, with D perhaps matching TRBD1 (6 bases). Germline CDR1 and CDR2: MGHDK and SYGVNS. The CDR3 runs to 14 residues. The V end was cut by 2 bases, the J end by 6 bases, with 11 bases between. CDR3 residues: CASSERGGVQPQHF. The CDR3 nucleotides are TGTGCCAGCAGTGAAAGGGGGGGGGTTCAGCCCCAGCATTTT.

The table lists this clone with a count of one. This chain uses TRBV29-1 with TRBJ2-1, with TRBD2 matching over 8 bases. Germline V gene sequence: CDR1 SQVTM, CDR2 ANQGSEA. Trimming removed 2 bases from V and 5 bases from J; junction bases left unmatched: 11. The CDR3 sequence is 16 residues long. DNA of the CDR3: TGCAGCGTTGAACTGGTGGCTAGCGGGCCCCACAATGAGCAGTTCTTC. Translating it yields CSVELVASGPHNEQFF.

The J gene is TRBJ2-7, the V gene TRBV28, with 8 bases fitting TRBD1. Per the germline V gene, CDR1 is MDHEN and CDR2 is SYDVKM. The CDR3 consists of 14 residues. Trimming at V came to 5 bases and at J to 3 bases, leaving 6 bases not matched to a gene. CDR3 nucleotide sequence: TGTGCCAGCAGTGCACGGACAGGGTACTACGAGCAGTACTTC. Residues: CASSARTGYYEQYF. The full variable domain, its missing parts supplied by reference TRBV28 and TRBJ2-7, is DVKVTQSSRYLVKRTGEKVFLECVQDMDHENMFWYRQDPGLGLRLIYFSYDVKMKEKGDIPEGYSVSREKKERFSLILESASTNQTSMYLCASSARTGYYEQYFGPGTRLTVT.

The CDR3 coding sequence is TGTGCCAGCAGCGTCGTCGCCAGGGAGGCAGATACGCAGTATTTT. Its protein is CASSVVAREADTQYF. This sequence joins TRBV9 and TRBJ2-3, with D tentatively TRBD2 (6 bases). V gave up 2 bases and J gave up 4 bases, with 14 bases separating them. The V gene's germline CDR1 is SGDLS and CDR2 YYNGEE. The CDR3 is made up of 15 amino acids.

The chain employs TRBV29-1 and TRBJ2-3; D not certain. Germline V gene lookup returns CDR1 SQVTM and CDR2 ANQGSEA. The length of the CDR3 is 10 residues. V was trimmed by 8 bases and J by 2 bases, leaving 5 bases between them. In DNA, the CDR3 is TGCAGCTTTTACACAGATACGCAGTATTTT. Its protein product is CSFYTDTQYF.